What follows are 11 T cell receptor beta chains derived from one specimen sequenced in a study of T cell responses to AZD1222 COVID-19 vaccine. Repertoires were generated with immunoSEQ multiplex PCR, while TCRdb's copy carries only in-frame clones and drops some. Here the sample spans 200,000 to 250,000 clones, about 92% being singletons. The material was peripheral blood, obtained on day 0 of MenACWY control vaccination. The receptors were sampled from an adult in good health.

This chain uses TRBV7-9 with TRBJ2-1, with 9 bases fitting TRBD1. Germline V gene data show CDR1 as SEHNR and CDR2 as FQNEAQ (reference sequence). V was pared by 2 bases and J by 5 bases, with 7 bases of the junction left unmatched. The CDR3 runs 16 residues. The CDR3 loop is CASSLRLGQGDNEQFF. The CDR3 bases are TGTGCCAGCAGCTTAAGATTGGGACAGGGTGACAATGAGCAGTTCTTC. The variable domain in full, with the rest retrieved from reference TRBV7-9 and TRBJ2-1, is DTGVSQNPRHKITKRGQNVTFRCDPISEHNRLYWYRQTLGQGPEFLTYFQNEAQLEKSRLLSDRFSAERPKGSFSTLEIQRTEQGDSAMYLCASSLRLGQGDNEQFFGPGTRLTVL.

V is TRBV12-3 or TRBV12-4 and J is TRBJ1-1; D is ambiguous. This CDR3 comprises 13 residues. The germline V and J ends were trimmed by 2 bases and 11 bases, with 15 bases remaining between them. CDR3 nucleotides: TGTGCCAGCAGTTTAAAGGTTTGGGGAAGCGCTTTCTTT. Translating it yields CASSLKVWGSAFF.

The chain uses TRBV15 and TRBJ1-1; 11 nucleotides match TRBD1. The ends lost 2 bases at V and 7 bases at J; junction bases unmatched: 6. There are 15 residues in the CDR3. Germline-derived CDR1 and CDR2 are LNHNV and YYDKDF (reference sequence). CDR3 protein: CATSRHRDRGSEAFF. The CDR3 nucleotides are TGTGCCACCAGCAGACACCGGGACAGGGGGAGTGAAGCTTTCTTT.

This chain joins TRBV7-9 and TRBJ2-3; TRBD1 matches 10 bases. Germline loops: CDR1 SEHNR, CDR2 FQNEAQ (reference sequence). This CDR3 is built from 16 residues. J gave up 1 base and V 4 bases, and 5 bases lay outside the gene matches. In DNA form, the CDR3 reads TGTGCCAGCAGCTCACCCGGGACAGGGGGCACAGATACGCAGTATTTT. Its protein is CASSSPGTGGTDTQYF.

This clone was seen only once. This rearrangement joins TRBV12-5 to TRBJ2-1, with TRBD1 as a possible D gene (5 bases). CDR3 size: 12 residues. Germline V gives CDR1 LGHNT, CDR2 FRNRAP. Trimming took off 6 bases at V and 4 bases at J, with 7 bases between the two ends. The CDR3 region has the DNA TGTGCTAGTGGAAGACAGTACAATGAGCAGTTCTTC. It specifies CASGRQYNEQFF.

In this sample, this clone turned up once. The chain has TRBV30 and TRBJ1-5; D may be TRBD1 (5 bases). Germline loops: CDR1 GTSNPN, CDR2 SVGIG (reference sequence). Trimming removed 1 base from V and 4 bases from J, with 8 bases in between. CDR3 length: 13 residues. CDR3 sequence: CAWSGGENQPQHF. CDR3 sequence (DNA): TGTGCCTGGAGTGGGGGGGAGAATCAGCCCCAGCATTTT.

The chain combines TRBV5-6 with TRBJ2-7; D remains unclear. Per germline, CDR1 SGHDT and CDR2 YYEEEE. The CDR3 consists of 14 residues. Trimming took 1 base from V and 0 from J, leaving 8 bases between them. The CDR3 protein is CASSLSPSSYEQYF. The CDR3 DNA is TGTGCCAGCAGCTTGAGCCCGAGCTCCTACGAGCAGTACTTC.

This clone was counted once. The rearrangement links TRBV6-5 to TRBJ1-4; no firm D call. Trimming stripped 0 bases from V and 0 bases from J, with 8 bases between. Germline CDR1 and CDR2: MNHEY and SVGAGI. The CDR3 is 16 residues long. This chain's CDR3 is CASSYSGSATNEKLFF. The DNA for the CDR3 is TGTGCCAGCAGTTACTCTGGCAGTGCAACTAATGAAAAACTGTTTTTT.

The chain couples TRBV2 to TRBJ1-1; D call uncertain. Germline V lookup: CDR1 SNHLY, CDR2 FYNNEI. Trimming stripped 3 bases from V and 3 bases from J, with 11 bases between. This CDR3 has 14 residues. CDR3 sequence: CASSDVVTDTEAFF. CDR3 in DNA: TGTGCCAGCAGTGACGTAGTCACGGACACTGAAGCTTTCTTT. Full variable domain (outside the CDR3, taken from reference TRBV2 and TRBJ1-1): EPEVTQTPSHQVTQMGQEVILRCVPISNHLYFYWYRQILGQKVEFLVSFYNNEISEKSEIFDDQFSVERPDGSNFTLKIRSTKLEDSAMYFCASSDVVTDTEAFFGQGTRLTVV.

The rearrangement uses TRBV28 and TRBJ1-2, with a possible D match to TRBD1 (6 bases). Trimming removed 6 bases at V and 2 bases at J, with 25 bases between. This CDR3 has 18 amino acids. Germline values: CDR1 MDHEN, CDR2 SYDVKM. In nucleotides, the CDR3 is TGTGCCAGCAGCTCGGGGGCGGGAGGAGGGAAAGGGAACTATGGCTACACCTTC. As protein: CASSSGAGGGKGNYGYTF.

The chain links TRBV5-6 to TRBJ1-2, with a possible D match to TRBD1 (6 bases). This CDR3 is built from 14 residues. Germline V gene lookup returns CDR1 SGHDT and CDR2 YYEEEE. V was shortened by 0 bases and J by 5 bases, with 11 bases between the two germline ends. CDR3 protein: CASSLVGQGYGYTF. The CDR3 DNA follows: TGTGCCAGCAGCTTGGTAGGGCAGGGGTATGGCTACACCTTC.